Below, 12 T cell receptor beta chains from the same sample are listed, as sequenced in a study of identical twins. TCRdb reprocessed the 5' RACE reads with MiXCR, giving one entry per CDR3 protein. The profile shows 1.5 million to 2 million distinct CDR3 sequences, roughly 35% of them singletons. Material for sequencing was cord blood. The receptor source for this set is a newborn girl in good health.

This chain links TRBV20-1 with TRBJ1-2, with D unresolved. V was trimmed by 4 bases and J by 4 bases, leaving 16 bases between them. The CDR3 sequence is 14 residues long. In germline, CDR1 is DFQATT, CDR2 SNEGSKA (reference sequence). The DNA for the CDR3 is TGCAGTGCTATAGTCCCAGCCGCCTCCTATGGCTACACCTTC. Translating gives CSAIVPAASYGYTF.

The table lists this clonotype with a count of one. The chain recombines TRBV20-1 with TRBJ1-5; TRBD1 matches 8 bases. V lost 6 bases to trimming and J lost 3 bases; unmatched junction nucleotides: 7. The length of the CDR3 is 14 residues. CDR1 and CDR2 (germline): DFQATT, SNEGSKA (reference sequence). The CDR3 spells CSAEDRAHNQPQHF. The DNA of the CDR3 is TGCAGTGCCGAGGACAGGGCGCACAATCAGCCCCAGCATTTT.

CDR3: CSVRGQGYQETQYF. As DNA, the CDR3 is TGCAGCGTTCGGGGACAGGGATACCAAGAGACCCAGTACTTC. V gene TRBV29-1 combines with J gene TRBJ2-5; TRBD1 agrees at 9 bases. V dropped 5 bases and J dropped 0; count of bases not matched to a gene: 4. The CDR3 length is 14 residues. Germline lookup yields CDR1 SQVTM and CDR2 ANQGSEA.

A few counts support this clonotype. The rearrangement joins TRBV19 to TRBJ2-1; 9 bases map to TRBD1. The CDR3 totals 17 residues. Germline values: CDR1 LNHDA, CDR2 SQIVND (reference sequence). With 10 bases clipped from V and 2 bases from J, the junction kept 15 bases outside the gene matches. In DNA, the CDR3 is TGTGCCACGTCCCCAAAACAGGGGGCGCCTGCCTACAATGAGCAGTTCTTC. It yields the protein CATSPKQGAPAYNEQFF.

The sample holds many counts of this clonotype. This chain joins TRBV4-2 and TRBJ1-1; unclear D gene. Germline V gives CDR1 LGHNA, CDR2 YNFKEQ. The CDR3 is made up of 11 amino acids. V lost 3 bases, J lost 2 bases, and 1 base lay in between. CDR3 loop: CASSHNTEAFF. CDR3 sequence (DNA): TGTGCCAGCAGCCACAACACTGAAGCTTTCTTT.

This chain joins TRBV20-1 and TRBJ2-7; the match to TRBD2 covers 8 bases. The J call may not be correct, given that the DNA end is closer to TRBJ2-4. From germline, CDR1 is DFQATT and CDR2 SNEGSKA (reference sequence). The CDR3 has 14 residues. The CDR3 DNA reads TGCAGTGCTAGTGTTACTAGCGGACTAAACATTCAGTACTTC. Translation gives CSASVTSGLNIQYF.

This clonotype was observed a handful of times. The rearrangement links TRBV11-1 to TRBJ2-3; 9 nucleotides align to TRBD2. Germline V gene sequence: CDR1 SGHAT, CDR2 FQDESV (reference sequence). V gave up 1 base and J gave up 2 bases; unmatched junction bases: 10. The CDR3 is 18 residues long. CDR3 sequence: CASSLVASGAPPTDTQYF. The CDR3 DNA follows: TGTGCCAGCAGCTTAGTGGCTAGCGGGGCCCCACCCACAGATACGCAGTATTTT. The full variable domain, its missing parts supplied by reference TRBV11-1 and TRBJ2-3, is EAEVAQSPRYKITEKSQAVAFWCDPISGHATLYWYRQILGQGPELLVQFQDESVVDDSQLPKDRFSAERLKGVDSTLKIQPAELGDSAMYLCASSLVASGAPPTDTQYFGPGTRLTVL.

This clonotype was seen many times. The V gene is TRBV29-1, the J gene TRBJ2-3; TRBD2 aligns across 14 bases. Germline trimming cut 1 base from V and 5 bases from J; bases unmatched to any gene: 8. The germline CDR1 and CDR2 sequences are SQVTM and ANQGSEA. This CDR3 comprises 17 residues. The CDR3 DNA is TGCAGCGTTGAAGGGAGGACTAGCGGGAGGTTTGGAGATACGCAGTATTTT. As protein: CSVEGRTSGRFGDTQYF.

Many counts were recorded for this clonotype. J is TRBJ2-3 and V is TRBV28, with D possibly being TRBD2 (5 bases). CDR1 MDHEN and CDR2 SYDVKM come from the germline V gene. The CDR3 length is 14 residues. V was clipped by 4 bases and J by 3 bases, with 11 bases between them. DNA for the CDR3: TGTGCCAGCAGTTGGCGGGTCCGGACAGATACGCAGTATTTT. Translation gives CASSWRVRTDTQYF.

This rearrangement joins TRBV20-1 to TRBJ2-1; tentatively, D is TRBD1 or TRBD2 (5 bases each). The CDR3 length is 12 residues. Trimming removed 5 bases at V and 7 bases at J, with 12 bases between. Germline V gene data show CDR1 as DFQATT and CDR2 as SNEGSKA (reference sequence). The CDR3 region has the DNA TGCAGTGCTGGGGACGGGCGGAATGAGCAGTTCTTC. Encoded protein: CSAGDGRNEQFF.

This clonotype was seen a few times. The gene calls are TRBV20-1 and TRBJ2-5; TRBD2 aligns across 11 bases. The CDR3 runs to 16 residues. CDR1 is DFQATT and CDR2 is SNEGSKA in the germline V gene (reference sequence). J lost 5 bases, V lost 6 bases, and 14 bases had no gene match. Here the CDR3 DNA reads TGCAGTGCGAGATTACCTAGCGGGAGGTTTTCGGAGACCCAGTACTTC. Its translation: CSARLPSGRFSETQYF.

A remark on this clonotype: This could be a read error, since a much larger clone is one nucleotide away. The chain links TRBV20-1 to TRBJ2-5; D remains unclear. CDR1 is DFQATT, CDR2 SNEGSKA, per germline (reference sequence). V lost 6 bases, J lost 11 bases, and 13 bases lay in between. The CDR3 sequence is 10 residues long. The CDR3 region is CSATRDEQYF. DNA for the CDR3: TGCAGTGCCACCCGTGATGAGCAGTACTTC.